The next 24 T cell receptor beta chains were all read from a single sample in a study of blood T cells in healthy people across ages. Combining a sample-barcoded 5' primer with a J-beta primer mix, a second PCR ran for roughly 6 to 12 cycles. From the 5' RACE reads, TCRdb called clonotypes with MiXCR, one entry per CDR3 protein. The sample has about 730,000 distinct CDR3 sequences; roughly 41% are singletons. The sequencing sample was made of blood. These receptors came from a woman aged 55-70 years in good health.

On this clonotype: A read error may produce the germline difference seen at one junction end. The V call is TRBV29-1, the J call TRBJ1-2, with no clear D. The CDR3 sequence is 15 residues long. Germline V gives CDR1 SQVTM, CDR2 ANQGSEA. CDR3 sequence reads: CSVEPMVERASGCTF. The CDR3 DNA reads as TGCAGCGTTGAACCGATGGTCGAACGGGCGAGTGGCTGCACCTTC.

The chain joins TRBV5-6 to TRBJ2-5; TRBD2 agrees at 7 bases. This CDR3 is built from 13 residues. V trimming: 4 bases; J trimming: 13 bases; junction bases outside the gene matches: 13. CDR1 and CDR2 (germline): SGHDT, YYEEEE. CDR3 nucleotide sequence: TGTGCCAGCAGCCCGGGGCTCGGACTAGTGCGGTACTTC. It encodes CASSPGLGLVRYF.

This clonotype was seen a few times. The chain recombines TRBV2 with TRBJ2-7, with unresolved D. Germline values: CDR1 SNHLY, CDR2 FYNNEI. CDR3 length: 13 amino acids. V lost 7 bases, J lost 2 bases, and 12 bases lay in between. As DNA, the CDR3 is TGTGCCAGCACTGTAAGGGTACCCTACGAGCAGTACTTC. It translates to CASTVRVPYEQYF.

This clonotype turned up a few times. CDR3 sequence: CSASRQGRQPQHF. The CDR3 DNA reads TGCAGTGCTAGCCGACAGGGGAGGCAGCCCCAGCATTTT. V is TRBV20-1 and J is TRBJ1-5; TRBD1 agrees at 8 bases. Germline-derived CDR1 and CDR2 are DFQATT and SNEGSKA (reference sequence). There are 13 residues in the CDR3. The V gene end was trimmed by 3 bases and the J gene end by 7 bases; junction bases not matched to a gene: 5.

Only a few counts were recorded for this clonotype. The gene calls are TRBV7-9 and TRBJ2-3; weak D call: TRBD2 (6 bases). Trimming took off 6 bases at V and 1 base at J, with 14 bases between the two ends. CDR1 and CDR2 (germline): SEHNR, FQNEAQ (reference sequence). The CDR3 is 15 amino acids. The chain's CDR3 is CASSSGASGTDTQYF. Here the CDR3 DNA reads TGTGCCAGCAGTTCTGGAGCTAGCGGCACAGATACGCAGTATTTT. The whole variable domain, filled in from reference TRBV7-9 and TRBJ2-3, reads DTGVSQNPRHKITKRGQNVTFRCDPISEHNRLYWYRQTLGQGPEFLTYFQNEAQLEKSRLLSDRFSAERPKGSFSTLEIQRTEQGDSAMYLCASSSGASGTDTQYFGPGTRLTVL.

About this clonotype itself: Its ends do not fully match the called genes, so a read error is possible. The V gene is TRBV7-6, the J gene TRBJ2-3; 9 nucleotides align to TRBD2. CDR1 is SGHVS and CDR2 is FNYEAQ in the germline V gene. The CDR3 runs 20 residues. The CDR3 DNA follows: TGTGCCAGTAGCTTAGCCCCCCAAGCGGGGGGTCAAGGGAGCGCAGATACGCAGTATTTT. Translated, it gives CASSLAPQAGGQGSADTQYF.

Remarks on this clonotype: A much larger clone is a single base away; this may be a read error. The chain is built from TRBV15 and TRBJ2-5; D is possibly TRBD1 (6 bases). The V end lost 7 bases, the J end lost 2 bases, and 17 bases lay between the germline ends. The CDR3 extends over 15 amino acids. The germline gives CDR1 LNHNV, CDR2 YYDKDF (reference sequence). This CDR3 is CATISGNREQETQYF. The CDR3 nucleotides are TGTGCCACCATCAGTGGCAACAGGGAGCAAGAGACCCAGTACTTC.

The genes are TRBV6-2 or TRBV6-3 and TRBJ2-3, with 7 bases lining up with TRBD2. This CDR3 spans 14 amino acids. Looked up from germline, CDR1 is MNHEY and CDR2 is SVGEGT. With V trimmed by 5 bases and J by 4 bases, 6 bases remained unmatched. The CDR3 coding sequence is TGTGCCAGCAGTGCCGGGCGGGAGCCAGATACGCAGTATTTT. It encodes CASSAGREPDTQYF.

This clonotype was counted a few times. The genes are TRBV20-1 and TRBJ2-1; 7 bases are shared with TRBD2. The CDR3 runs 14 residues. Unmatched junction bases numbered 6, after V lost 3 bases and J lost 4 bases. Germline values: CDR1 DFQATT, CDR2 SNEGSKA (reference sequence). CDR3 sequence: CSASPSGSYNEQFF. The CDR3 DNA is TGCAGTGCTAGTCCTAGCGGAAGTTACAATGAGCAGTTCTTC.

The rearrangement uses TRBV12-3 or TRBV12-4 and TRBJ2-1; TRBD2 might be the D (5 bases). The CDR3 totals 17 residues. V was pared by 3 bases and J by 9 bases, with 24 bases between. The CDR3 DNA reads as TGTGCCAGCAGTTTTCGTCGTGGGCGGGTAGTAAAGGGTGAGCAGTTCTTC. It yields the protein CASSFRRGRVVKGEQFF.

With respect to this clonotype: The junction does not match germline at one end; this may be a read error. The chain employs TRBV7-7 and TRBJ2-1; D unclear. This CDR3 is built from 15 residues. Germline V gene data show CDR1 as SSHAT and CDR2 as FNYEAQ (reference sequence). CDR3 sequence: CASSSLGANLNEQFF. CDR3 nucleotides: TGTGCTAGCAGCTCTCTCGGAGCAAACCTCAATGAGCAGTTCTTC. The whole variable domain, filled in from reference TRBV7-7 and TRBJ2-1, reads GAGVSQSPRYKVTKRGQDVTLRCDPISSHATLYWYQQALGQGPEFLTYFNYEAQPDKSGLPSDRFSAERPEGSISTLTIQRTEQRDSAMYRCASSSLGANLNEQFFGPGTRLTVL.

J is TRBJ2-7 and V is TRBV20-1; D perhaps matches TRBD1 (5 bases). This CDR3 region has 13 residues. V gave up 2 bases and J gave up 0 bases, with 8 bases separating them. Germline V gene sequence: CDR1 DFQATT, CDR2 SNEGSKA (reference sequence). CDR3 DNA sequence: TGCAGTGCTAGATTGGACAACTCCTACGAGCAGTACTTC. Amino acids: CSARLDNSYEQYF.

This chain joins TRBV27 and TRBJ1-2; TRBD1 agrees at 8 bases. This CDR3 has 13 residues. The germline CDR1 and CDR2 sequences are MNHEY and SMNVEV (reference sequence). The V gene end was trimmed by 5 bases and the J gene end by 7 bases; junction bases not matched to a gene: 6. CDR3: CASSVGQGGGYTF. The CDR3 DNA reads TGTGCCAGCAGTGTAGGACAGGGCGGTGGCTACACCTTC.

The sample holds a few counts of this clonotype. The V and J genes are TRBV11-2 and TRBJ2-7; 7 nucleotides line up with TRBD2. Germline lookup yields CDR1 SGHAT and CDR2 FQNNGV. J was trimmed by 3 bases and V by 1 base; bases with no gene match: 12. There are 17 residues in the CDR3. CDR3 region: CASSLGASSGGYYEQYF. DNA for the CDR3: TGTGCCAGCAGCTTAGGGGCGTCTAGCGGAGGTTACTACGAGCAGTACTTC. Combining the CDR3 with reference TRBV11-2 and TRBJ2-7 gives the whole variable domain EAGVAQSPRYKIIEKRQSVAFWCNPISGHATLYWYQQILGQGPKLLIQFQNNGVVDDSQLPKDRFSAERLKGVDSTLKIQPAKLEDSAVYLCASSLGASSGGYYEQYFGPGTRLTVT.

V usage is TRBV5-1 and J usage is TRBJ2-1, with 11 bases fitting TRBD2. Germline values: CDR1 SGHRS, CDR2 YFSETQ. V shed 4 bases, J shed 7 bases, and the junction held 7 bases outside the gene matches. This CDR3 region has 15 residues. CDR3 bases: TGCGCCAGCAGCGCTAGCGGGGGGTTTAGGAATGAGCAGTTCTTC. This encodes CASSASGGFRNEQFF.

The chain couples TRBV20-1 to TRBJ2-3; the match to TRBD2 covers 10 bases. V shed 0 bases and J 6 bases; nucleotides not matched to a gene: 9. CDR3 length equals 16 residues. CDR1 DFQATT and CDR2 SNEGSKA come from the germline V gene (reference sequence). The chain's CDR3 is CSARDHSGRAGDTQYF. CDR3 sequence (DNA): TGCAGTGCTAGAGATCACAGCGGGAGGGCCGGGGATACGCAGTATTTT.

This clonotype was found a few times. J is TRBJ2-7 and V is TRBV20-1; possibly TRBD1 or TRBD2 for D (5 bases each). The germline V gene encodes CDR1 DFQATT and CDR2 SNEGSKA (reference sequence). This CDR3 comprises 13 residues. Trimming left V 4 bases short and J 5 bases short, with 15 bases between. The CDR3 region has the DNA TGCAGTGCTAAAGATCGGGGCTATCACGAGCAGTACTTC. Protein product: CSAKDRGYHEQYF.

This clonotype has just a few counts. J is TRBJ2-7 and V is TRBV7-2; 7 positions match TRBD2. V gave up 4 bases and J gave up 3 bases; unmatched junction bases: 9. The CDR3 is made up of 15 amino acids. Germline values: CDR1 SGHTA, CDR2 FQGNSA. DNA of the CDR3: TGTGCCAGCAGCTCCCCTAGCGGAGGAGTCTACGAGCAGTACTTC. It specifies CASSSPSGGVYEQYF.

Note on this clonotype: This is likely a read error, given that the CDR3 carries no conserved phenylalanine or tryptophan at its end. V usage is TRBV24-1 and J usage is TRBJ2-7; D assignment may be TRBD1 or TRBD2 (5 bases each). The CDR3 is 16 residues long. In germline, CDR1 is KGHDR, CDR2 SFDVKD. V gave up 4 bases and J gave up 0 bases, with 15 bases separating them. CDR3 sequence: CATSDPGRGSSYEQYS. As DNA, the CDR3 is TGTGCCACCAGTGACCCGGGACGGGGAAGCTCCTACGAGCAGTACTCC.

In this sample, this clonotype turned up many times. The chain uses TRBV5-5 and TRBJ2-5; D may be TRBD2 (6 bases). V was clipped by 5 bases and J by 4 bases, with 12 bases between them. Germline V CDR1 and CDR2: SGHKS, YYEKEE (reference sequence). The length of the CDR3 is 13 residues. The CDR3 sequence: CASRTGTLETQYF. CDR3 nucleotides: TGTGCCAGCAGAACCGGGACTTTAGAGACCCAGTACTTC.

This clonotype has just a few counts. This rearrangement joins TRBV5-6 to TRBJ2-6; the match to TRBD2 covers 11 bases. Germline V gives CDR1 SGHDT, CDR2 YYEEEE. CDR3 length: 19 residues. Trimming cost V 4 bases and J 1 base; bases outside gene matches: 10. As DNA, the CDR3 is TGTGCCAGCAGCGTCTTAAGACTAGCGGGAATATCTGGGGCCAACGTCCTGACTTTC. This translates into CASSVLRLAGISGANVLTF.

Note on this clonotype: One end of the junction varies from germline; a read error may be responsible. The chain has TRBV9 and TRBJ2-4; 9 nucleotides line up with TRBD2. This CDR3 has 15 amino acids. The germline gives CDR1 SGDLS, CDR2 YYNGEE. The CDR3 DNA follows: TGTGCCAGCAGCGTAGAGGCTAGCGGGGCTAACACTCAGTACTTC. Translated: CASSVEASGANTQYF.

This clonotype came up once. The rearrangement joins TRBV12-3 or TRBV12-4 to TRBJ2-1, with a weak D call TRBD2 (6 bases). Trimming took off 6 bases at V and 13 bases at J, with 16 bases between the two ends. The CDR3 spans 12 residues. The DNA of the CDR3 is TGTGCCAGCAGCCATCCGGGGGAGACCCAGTTCTTC. This codes for CASSHPGETQFF.

This clonotype was counted only a few times. The chain employs TRBV6-6 and TRBJ2-5, with a possible D match to TRBD2 (7 bases). V lost 2 bases and J 5 bases, leaving 12 bases between the germline ends. This CDR3 region has 14 residues. Germline lookup yields CDR1 MNHNY and CDR2 SVGAGI (reference sequence). For the CDR3, the DNA is TGTGCCAGCAGTTACGGGGGGGGGCGGGAGACCCAGTACTTC. This gives the protein CASSYGGGRETQYF.